This TCR beta chain is drawn from a study of shared clonotypes between healthy human individuals. This CDR3 is built from 13 residues. Germline trimming cut 1 base from V and 10 bases from J; bases unmatched to any gene: 2. Looked up from germline, CDR1 is LNHNV and CDR2 is YYDKDF (reference sequence). Genomic DNA from each subset was divided evenly over several immunoSEQ plates. Unsorted PBMC samples were amplified in replicate PCRs containing roughly 0.3 ug DNA, tens of thousands of T cell genomes. Generated by immunoSEQ multiplex PCR, the TCRdb table keeps only in-frame clones and is missing some. The sample contains hundreds of thousands of clones, roughly 72% of which appear only once.

The rearrangement links TRBV15 to TRBJ2-1; 9 positions match TRBD2. The sequence was obtained from a woman aged 40 to 50 in good health. Some clones in this sample may be carry-over from other donors' samples. Sequencing used PBMCs. CDR3 region: CATSRGLAGEQFF. CDR3 sequence (DNA): TGTGCCACCAGCAGAGGGCTAGCGGGAGAGCAGTTCTTC.